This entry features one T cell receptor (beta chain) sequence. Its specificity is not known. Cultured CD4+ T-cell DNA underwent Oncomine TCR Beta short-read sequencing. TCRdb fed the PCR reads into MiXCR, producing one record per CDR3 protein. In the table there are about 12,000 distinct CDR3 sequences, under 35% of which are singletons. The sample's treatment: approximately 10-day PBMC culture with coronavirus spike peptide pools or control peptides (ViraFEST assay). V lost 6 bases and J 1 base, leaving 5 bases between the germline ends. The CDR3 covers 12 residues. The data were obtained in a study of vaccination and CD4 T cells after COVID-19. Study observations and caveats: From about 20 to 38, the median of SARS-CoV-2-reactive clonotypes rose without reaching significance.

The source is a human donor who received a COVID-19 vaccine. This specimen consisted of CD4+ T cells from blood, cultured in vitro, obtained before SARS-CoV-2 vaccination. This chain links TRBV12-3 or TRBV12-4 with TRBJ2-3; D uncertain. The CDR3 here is CASRWGTDTQYF. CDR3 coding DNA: TGTGCCAGCAGGTGGGGCACAGATACGCAGTATTTT.